This T cell receptor beta chain was observed in a study of CD8 T cells in ankylosing spondylitis. Study-level findings and limits: Reactive arthritis synovial fluid and blood were previously reported to contain some motif variants. Made up of several highly homologous variants, a TCR beta motif appeared characteristic of ankylosing spondylitis blood. Disease-linked clones displayed a CD8+ phenotype and appeared relatively rarely in peripheral blood.

Regarding this clonotype: Its antigen is still unknown.

Quantitative 5'-RACE with molecular barcodes produced the TCR beta libraries. TCRdb analysed the 5' RACE reads with MiXCR anew, one entry per CDR3 protein. The sample includes 200,000 or so distinct CDR3 sequences, roughly 13% of them seen just once. Germline V gene data show CDR1 as SGHVS and CDR2 as FNYEAQ. CDR3 length: 18 residues. V was shortened by 1 base and J by 2 bases, with 20 bases between the two germline ends. The sequencing sample was made of blood, either unsorted or a sorted T cell fraction (not recorded which). The sequence was collected from a female donor with ankylosing spondylitis or in good health (not recorded which). The genes are TRBV7-6 and TRBJ2-5; D tentatively reads TRBD1 or TRBD2 (5 bases each). In DNA, the CDR3 is TGTGCCAGCAGCTTAGGGAGATTAGAGGGGATGAGACAAGAGACCCAGTACTTC. Translation gives CASSLGRLEGMRQETQYF. The full variable domain, rest sourced from reference TRBV7-6 and TRBJ2-5, is GAGVSQSPRYKVTKRGQDVALRCDPISGHVSLYWYRQALGQGPEFLTYFNYEAQQDKSGLPNDRFSAERPEGSISTLTIQRTEQRDSAMYRCASSLGRLEGMRQETQYFGPGTRLLVL.